This T cell receptor (beta chain) was recorded in a study of glioma-infiltrating T cells after dendritic cell vaccination. In germline, CDR1 is LNHDA, CDR2 SQIVND (reference sequence). This CDR3 has 15 amino acids. V dropped 4 bases and J dropped 3; count of bases not matched to a gene: 5. TCRdb keeps only in-frame clones here, not all; method: immunoSEQ multiplex PCR. The data show approximately 85,000 clones, 85% seen once. Time point meaning: after dendritic cell vaccination, including at tumor progression/relapse. Sequences were derived from blood, sampled after dendritic cell vaccination. The origin of this receptor is a human donor with glioblastoma. The chain combines TRBV19 with TRBJ1-5, with 8 bases identical to TRBD1. The CDR3 DNA reads TGTGCCAGTAGTACTAGGACAGGGACCAATCAGCCCCAGCATTTT. Its protein is CASSTRTGTNQPQHF.